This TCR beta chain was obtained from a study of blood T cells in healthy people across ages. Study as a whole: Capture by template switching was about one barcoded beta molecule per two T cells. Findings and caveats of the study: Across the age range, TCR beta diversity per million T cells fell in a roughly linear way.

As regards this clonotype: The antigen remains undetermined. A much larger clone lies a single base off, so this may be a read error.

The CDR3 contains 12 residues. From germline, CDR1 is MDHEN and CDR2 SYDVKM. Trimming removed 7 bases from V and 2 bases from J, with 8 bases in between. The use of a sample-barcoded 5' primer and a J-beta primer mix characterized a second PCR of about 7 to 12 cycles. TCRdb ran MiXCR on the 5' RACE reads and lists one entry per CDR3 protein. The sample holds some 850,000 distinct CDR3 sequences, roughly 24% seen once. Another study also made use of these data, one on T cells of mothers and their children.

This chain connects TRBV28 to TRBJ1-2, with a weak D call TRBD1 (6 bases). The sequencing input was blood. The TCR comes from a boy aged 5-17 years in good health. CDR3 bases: TGTGCCAGCACCGGACAGAACTATGGCTACACCTTC. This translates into CASTGQNYGYTF.